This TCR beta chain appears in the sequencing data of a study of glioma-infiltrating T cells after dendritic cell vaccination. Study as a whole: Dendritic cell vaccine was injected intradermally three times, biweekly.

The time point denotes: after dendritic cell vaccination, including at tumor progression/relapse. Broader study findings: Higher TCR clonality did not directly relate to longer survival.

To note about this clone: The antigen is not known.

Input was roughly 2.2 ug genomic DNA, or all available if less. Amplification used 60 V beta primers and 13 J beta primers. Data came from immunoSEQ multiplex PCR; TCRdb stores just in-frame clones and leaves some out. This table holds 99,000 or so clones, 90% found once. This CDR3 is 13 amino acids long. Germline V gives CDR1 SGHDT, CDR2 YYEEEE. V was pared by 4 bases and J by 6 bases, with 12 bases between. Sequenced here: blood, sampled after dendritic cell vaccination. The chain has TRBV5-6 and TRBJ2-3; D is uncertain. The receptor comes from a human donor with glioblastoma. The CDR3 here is CASSHLGGDTQYF. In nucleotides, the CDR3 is TGTGCCAGCAGCCACTTAGGCGGCGATACGCAGTATTTT.